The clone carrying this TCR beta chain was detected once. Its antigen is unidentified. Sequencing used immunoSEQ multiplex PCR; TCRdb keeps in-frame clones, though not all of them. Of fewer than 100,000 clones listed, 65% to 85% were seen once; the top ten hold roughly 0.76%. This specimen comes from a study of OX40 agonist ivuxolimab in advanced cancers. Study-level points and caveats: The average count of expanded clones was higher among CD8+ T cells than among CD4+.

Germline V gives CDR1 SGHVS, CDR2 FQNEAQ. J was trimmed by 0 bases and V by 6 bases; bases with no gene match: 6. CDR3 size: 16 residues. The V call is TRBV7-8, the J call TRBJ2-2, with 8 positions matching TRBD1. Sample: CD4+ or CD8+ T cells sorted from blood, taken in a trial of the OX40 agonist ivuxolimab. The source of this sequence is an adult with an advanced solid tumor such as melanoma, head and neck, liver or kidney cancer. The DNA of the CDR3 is TGTGCCAGCAGGGCATGGGGACAGGCGAACACCGGGGAGCTGTTTTTT. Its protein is CASRAWGQANTGELFF.